A single sample gave rise to the 16 T cell receptor beta chains below, sequenced in a study of OX40 agonist ivuxolimab in advanced cancers. The assay was immunoSEQ multiplex PCR, and TCRdb's table has in-frame clones only and misses some. Among some 59,000 clones listed, around 90% were seen once. Sequenced here: CD4+ or CD8+ T cells sorted from blood, sampled in a trial of the OX40 agonist ivuxolimab. These receptors were taken from an adult with an advanced solid tumor such as melanoma, head and neck, liver or kidney cancer.

The chain couples TRBV7-8 to TRBJ1-2; 7 bases match TRBD1. The trim removed 5 bases at V and 3 bases at J, leaving 6 bases unmatched. The germline gives CDR1 SGHVS, CDR2 FQNEAQ. The CDR3 extends over 14 amino acids. In DNA, the CDR3 is TGTGCCAGCAGCCAGGGGGACACCGACTATGGCTACACCTTC. It translates to CASSQGDTDYGYTF. The variable domain in full, with the rest retrieved from reference TRBV7-8 and TRBJ1-2, is GAGVSQSPRYKVAKRGQDVALRCDPISGHVSLFWYQQALGQGPEFLTYFQNEAQLDKSGLPSDRFFAERPEGSVSTLKIQRTQQEDSAVYLCASSQGDTDYGYTFGSGTRLTVV.

The chain has TRBV7-9 and TRBJ2-7; D gene uncertain. Trimming stripped 4 bases from V and 5 bases from J, with 12 bases between. CDR3 size: 13 residues. Germline V gives CDR1 SEHNR, CDR2 FQNEAQ (reference sequence). CDR3 nucleotide sequence: TGTGCCAGCAGCTCCGACATCCGCGACGAGCAGTACTTC. Translation gives CASSSDIRDEQYF.

The chain couples TRBV28 to TRBJ2-7, with D possibly being TRBD1 (5 bases). Trimming removed 3 bases at V and 5 bases at J, with 14 bases between. CDR3 length equals 14 residues. In germline, CDR1 is MDHEN, CDR2 SYDVKM. The chain's CDR3 is CASSLAGRENEQYF. In DNA form, the CDR3 reads TGTGCCAGCAGTTTGGCAGGGCGAGAAAACGAGCAGTACTTC.

This clone was detected a few times. The rearrangement uses TRBV15 and TRBJ2-7, with a possible D match to TRBD1 (6 bases). Per the germline V gene, CDR1 is LNHNV and CDR2 is YYDKDF (reference sequence). The CDR3 sequence is 14 residues long. Trimming shortened V by 5 bases and J by 0 bases, and 11 bases separated the two germline ends. The CDR3 loop is CATSPDSTSYEQYF. CDR3 DNA: TGTGCCACCAGCCCGGACAGTACCTCCTACGAGCAGTACTTC.

The chain joins TRBV19 to TRBJ2-7; possible D gene TRBD2, 6 bases. Germline CDR1 LNHDA, CDR2 SQIVND (reference sequence). The V end lost 5 bases, the J end lost 4 bases, and 21 bases lay between the germline ends. The CDR3 extends over 16 amino acids. The CDR3 loop is CASSPLSGLSPYEQYF. CDR3 in DNA: TGTGCCAGTAGTCCCTTAAGCGGGCTTTCCCCGTACGAGCAGTACTTC. Combining the CDR3 with reference TRBV19 and TRBJ2-7 gives the whole variable domain DGGITQSPKYLFRKEGQNVTLSCEQNLNHDAMYWYRQDPGQGLRLIYYSQIVNDFQKGDIAEGYSVSREKKESFPLTVTSAQKNPTAFYLCASSPLSGLSPYEQYFGPGTRLTVT.

The chain uses TRBV18 and TRBJ2-7; 13 positions match TRBD2. This CDR3 is built from 15 residues. V gave up 7 bases and J gave up 2 bases; unmatched junction bases: 5. Germline V lookup: CDR1 KGHSH, CDR2 LQKENI. The CDR3 loop is CASFTGLAGAYEQYF. CDR3 nucleotides: TGTGCCAGCTTTACCGGACTAGCGGGGGCCTACGAGCAGTACTTC.

Comment on this clone: A single base is all that separates this from a far larger clone, so a read error is likely. The CDR3 loop is CASSSASYEQYF. CDR3 nucleotide sequence: TGTGCCAGCAGCTCCGCTTCCTACGAGCAGTACTTC. The chain carries TRBV7-2 and TRBJ2-7; D gene uncertain. Trimming removed 4 bases at V and 1 base at J, with 5 bases between. Germline loops: CDR1 SGHTA, CDR2 FQGNSA. The CDR3 sequence is 12 residues long.

The chain combines TRBV27 with TRBJ1-1, with D possibly being TRBD1 (5 bases). CDR1 and CDR2 from the germline V gene are MNHEY and SMNVEV (reference sequence). V was pared by 7 bases and J by 2 bases, with 14 bases between. This CDR3 is built from 14 residues. The DNA for the CDR3 is TGTGCCAGCACCCGGGGGGGTACCAACACTGAAGCTTTCTTT. It specifies CASTRGGTNTEAFF.

This clone was counted a few times. This sequence joins TRBV9 and TRBJ1-2; D remains ambiguous. Trimming removed 6 bases at V and 1 base at J, with 13 bases between. The CDR3 has 14 residues. CDR1 is SGDLS, CDR2 YYNGEE, per germline. The CDR3 DNA follows: TGTGCCAGCACCCCGGATGGGGTTAACTATGGCTACACCTTC. Amino acid sequence: CASTPDGVNYGYTF.

The CDR3 bases are TGTGCCAGCAGTCCCTGGACAGGGGGCAACACTGAAGCTTTCTTT. Translating gives CASSPWTGGNTEAFF. The chain links TRBV6-5 to TRBJ1-1; 11 bases fit TRBD1. Trimming cost V 5 bases and J 2 bases; bases outside gene matches: 4. Germline V lookup: CDR1 MNHEY, CDR2 SVGAGI. This CDR3 contains 15 residues.

This chain links TRBV19 with TRBJ1-2; 7 bases match TRBD1. Germline V gives CDR1 LNHDA, CDR2 SQIVND (reference sequence). CDR3 size: 15 residues. Germline trimming cut 6 bases from V and 0 bases from J; bases unmatched to any gene: 7. CDR3 nucleotides: TGTGCCAGTAGCCCCACCGGGACAGCTAACTATGGCTACACCTTC. Translating it yields CASSPTGTANYGYTF.

The chain links TRBV27 to TRBJ1-5; D may be TRBD1 (6 bases). CDR3 size: 16 residues. The V end lost 4 bases, the J end lost 0 bases, and 13 bases lay between the germline ends. Germline assignment: CDR1 MNHEY and CDR2 SMNVEV (reference sequence). The CDR3 reads CASSSGVPISNQPQHF. CDR3 DNA sequence: TGTGCCAGCAGTTCAGGGGTACCTATTAGCAATCAGCCCCAGCATTTT.

The chain carries TRBV5-4 and TRBJ2-5; D unclear. Trimming took off 4 bases at V and 2 bases at J, with 9 bases between the two ends. The CDR3 has 13 residues. CDR1 and CDR2 (germline): SGHNT, YYREEE (reference sequence). This CDR3 is CASSQLVQETQYF. The CDR3 DNA reads TGTGCCAGCAGCCAATTGGTGCAAGAGACCCAGTACTTC.

The CDR3 coding sequence is TGTGCCAGTAGTATAGATGGGGCCAACGTCCTGACTTTC. Its translation: CASSIDGANVLTF. V and J are TRBV19 and TRBJ2-6; unclear D gene. The CDR3 spans 13 residues. Germline V gives CDR1 LNHDA, CDR2 SQIVND (reference sequence). The V gene lost 0 bases and the J gene lost 3 bases, with 0 bases spanning the gap.

The chain joins TRBV5-4 to TRBJ1-2; 9 bases map to TRBD1. Per the germline V gene, CDR1 is SGHNT and CDR2 is YYREEE (reference sequence). Losses at the gene ends were 4 bases for V and 4 bases for J; bases not matched to a gene: 2. This CDR3 has 13 amino acids. The CDR3 reads CASSRDRAYGYTF. The CDR3 DNA sequence: TGTGCCAGCAGCAGGGACAGGGCCTATGGCTACACCTTC.

The chain combines TRBV19 with TRBJ2-3; either TRBD1 or TRBD2 may fit D (5 bases each). The CDR3 sequence is 16 residues long. Germline V CDR1 and CDR2: LNHDA, SQIVND (reference sequence). Trimming cost V 2 bases and J 2 bases, with 14 bases left between them. This CDR3 is CASSIQRGRNTDTQYF. The CDR3 DNA sequence: TGTGCCAGTAGTATACAGAGGGGAAGGAACACAGATACGCAGTATTTT.